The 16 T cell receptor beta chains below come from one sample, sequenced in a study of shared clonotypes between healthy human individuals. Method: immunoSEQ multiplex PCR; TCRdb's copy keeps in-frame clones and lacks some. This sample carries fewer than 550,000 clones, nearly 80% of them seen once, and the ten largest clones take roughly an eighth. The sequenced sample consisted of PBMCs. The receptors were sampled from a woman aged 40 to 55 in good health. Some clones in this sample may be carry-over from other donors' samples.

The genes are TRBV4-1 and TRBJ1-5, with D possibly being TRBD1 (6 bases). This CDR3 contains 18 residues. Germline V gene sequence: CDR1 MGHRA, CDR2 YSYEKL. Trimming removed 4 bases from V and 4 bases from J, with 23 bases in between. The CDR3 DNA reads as TGCGCCAGCAGCCTGCTAGGAGGTTCGACAGGACCTAATCAGCCCCAGCATTTT. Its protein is CASSLLGGSTGPNQPQHF.

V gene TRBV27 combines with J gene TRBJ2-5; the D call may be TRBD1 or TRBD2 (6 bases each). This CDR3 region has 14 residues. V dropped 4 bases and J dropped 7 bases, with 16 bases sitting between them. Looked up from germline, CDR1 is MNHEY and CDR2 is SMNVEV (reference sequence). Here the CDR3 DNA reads TGTGCCAGCAGTTACAGGGACTCAACGGGGACCCAGTACTTC. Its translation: CASSYRDSTGTQYF.

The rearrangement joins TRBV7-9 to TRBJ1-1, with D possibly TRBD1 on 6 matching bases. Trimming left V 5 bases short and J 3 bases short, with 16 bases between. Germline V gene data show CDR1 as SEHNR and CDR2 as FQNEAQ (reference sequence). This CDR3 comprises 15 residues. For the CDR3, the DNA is TGTGCCAGCAGCATCACAGGGATTGAGTACACTGAAGCTTTCTTT. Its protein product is CASSITGIEYTEAFF.

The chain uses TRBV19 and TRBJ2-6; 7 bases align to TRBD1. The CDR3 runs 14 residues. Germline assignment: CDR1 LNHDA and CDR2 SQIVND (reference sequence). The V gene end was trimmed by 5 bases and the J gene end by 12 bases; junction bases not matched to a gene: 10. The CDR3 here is CASSVSGGSLVLTF. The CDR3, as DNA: TGTGCCAGTAGTGTCTCAGGGGGTAGTCTCGTCCTGACTTTC.

For the CDR3, the DNA is TGTGCCAGCAGTGACAGAGGACAGGGGGTTCCTGAAGCTTTCTTT. Translated: CASSDRGQGVPEAFF. This chain connects TRBV25-1 to TRBJ1-1, with 10 bases identical to TRBD1. With 3 bases clipped from V and 6 bases from J, the junction kept 7 bases outside the gene matches. There are 15 residues in the CDR3. The germline gives CDR1 MGHDK, CDR2 SYGVNS.

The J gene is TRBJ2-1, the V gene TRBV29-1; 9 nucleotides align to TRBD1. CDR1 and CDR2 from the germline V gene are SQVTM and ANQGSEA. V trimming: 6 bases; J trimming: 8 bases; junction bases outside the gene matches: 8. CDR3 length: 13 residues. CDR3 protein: CSVAGTGMDEQFF. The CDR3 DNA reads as TGCAGCGTCGCCGGGACAGGGATGGATGAGCAGTTCTTC.

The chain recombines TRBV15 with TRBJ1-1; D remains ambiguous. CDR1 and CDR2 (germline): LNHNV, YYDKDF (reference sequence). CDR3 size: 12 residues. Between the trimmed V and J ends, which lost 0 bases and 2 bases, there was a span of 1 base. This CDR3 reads CATSRENTEAFF. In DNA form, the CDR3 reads TGTGCCACCAGCAGAGAAAACACTGAAGCTTTCTTT.

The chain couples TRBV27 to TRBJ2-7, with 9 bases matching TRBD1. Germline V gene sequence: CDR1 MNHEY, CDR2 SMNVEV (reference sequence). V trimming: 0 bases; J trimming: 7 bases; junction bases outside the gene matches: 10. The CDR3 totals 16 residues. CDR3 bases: TGTGCCAGCAGTTTATCGGGGGACAGGGAAGTGGGAGAGCAGTACTTC. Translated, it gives CASSLSGDREVGEQYF.

CDR3 DNA sequence: TGTGCCAGCAGTTACTTCAGCGGGAGGGGGGAGTACGAGCAGTACTTC. It specifies CASSYFSGRGEYEQYF. This sequence joins TRBV6-6 and TRBJ2-7; TRBD2 matches 10 bases. V shed 1 base, J shed 4 bases, and the junction held 7 bases outside the gene matches. Germline V gene sequence: CDR1 MNHNY, CDR2 SVGAGI (reference sequence). The CDR3 has 16 amino acids.

The CDR3: CASSPSLRAKNIQYF. The CDR3 DNA sequence: TGTGCCAGCAGCCCATCCCTCCGTGCCAAAAACATTCAGTACTTC. V is TRBV7-2 and J is TRBJ2-4; D is unclear. CDR1 is SGHTA and CDR2 is FQGNSA in the germline V gene. This CDR3 is built from 15 residues. With 5 bases removed from V and 1 base from J, the gap between germline ends came to 12 bases.

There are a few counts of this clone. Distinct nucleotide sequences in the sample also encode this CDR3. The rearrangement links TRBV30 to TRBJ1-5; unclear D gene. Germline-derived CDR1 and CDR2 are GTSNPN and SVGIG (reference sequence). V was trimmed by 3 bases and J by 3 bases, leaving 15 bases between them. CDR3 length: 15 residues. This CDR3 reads CAWSALLGSNQPQHF. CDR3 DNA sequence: TGTGCCTGGAGCGCACTTTTGGGATCCAATCAGCCCCAGCATTTT.

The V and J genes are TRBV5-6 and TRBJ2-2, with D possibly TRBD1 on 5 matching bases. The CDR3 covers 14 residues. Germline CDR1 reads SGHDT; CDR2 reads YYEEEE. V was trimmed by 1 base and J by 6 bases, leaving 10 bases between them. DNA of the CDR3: TGTGCCAGCAGCTTGAGGGGCCCGCCCGGGGAGCTGTTTTTT. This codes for CASSLRGPPGELFF.

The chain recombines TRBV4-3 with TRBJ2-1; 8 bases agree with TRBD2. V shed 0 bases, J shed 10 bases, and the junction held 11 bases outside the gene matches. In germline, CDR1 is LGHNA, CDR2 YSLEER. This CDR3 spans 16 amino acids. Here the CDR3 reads CASSQEIGRAGGEQFF. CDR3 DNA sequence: TGCGCCAGCAGCCAAGAAATCGGGAGGGCCGGGGGAGAGCAGTTCTTC.

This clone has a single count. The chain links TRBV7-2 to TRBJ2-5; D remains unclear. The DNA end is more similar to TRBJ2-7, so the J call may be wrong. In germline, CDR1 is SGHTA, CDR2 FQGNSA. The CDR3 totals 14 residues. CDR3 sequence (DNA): TGTGCCAGCAGCTTCACCGAGAGCTCCTACGAGCAGTACTTC. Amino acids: CASSFTESSYEQYF.

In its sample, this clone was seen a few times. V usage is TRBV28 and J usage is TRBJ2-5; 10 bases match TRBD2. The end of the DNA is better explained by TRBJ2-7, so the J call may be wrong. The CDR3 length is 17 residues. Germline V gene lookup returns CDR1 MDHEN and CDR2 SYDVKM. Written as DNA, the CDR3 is TGTGCCAGCAAGGAGCGGGAGGGCTCCATCAGCTCCTACGAGCAGTACTTC. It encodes CASKEREGSISSYEQYF.

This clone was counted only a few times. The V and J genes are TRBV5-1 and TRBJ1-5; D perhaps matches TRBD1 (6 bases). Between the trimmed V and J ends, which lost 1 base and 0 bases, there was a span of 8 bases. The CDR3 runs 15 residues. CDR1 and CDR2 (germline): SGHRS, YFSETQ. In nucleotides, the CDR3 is TGCGCCAGCAGCTTGTCAGGGGATAGCAATCAGCCCCAGCATTTT. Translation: CASSLSGDSNQPQHF.